These 13 T cell receptor beta chains originate from one sample sequenced in a study of blood T cell repertoires in COVID-19. Some clones are missing from TCRdb's copy, which holds only in-frame ones; the method was immunoSEQ multiplex PCR. The sample yields some 70,000 clones, roughly 77% seen once. The specimen was peripheral blood. The receptor source for this set is a woman in her 70s with acute or convalescent COVID-19.

This clone appeared a single time. The genes are TRBV7-8 and TRBJ1-2, with TRBD1 as a possible D gene (6 bases). The CDR3 has 13 amino acids. Trimming stripped 1 base from V and 10 bases from J, with 13 bases between. CDR1 SGHVS and CDR2 FQNEAQ come from the germline V gene. CDR3 sequence: CASSLGFTGTYTF. The CDR3 DNA is TGTGCCAGCAGCTTAGGGTTCACAGGGACCTACACCTTC.

The genes are TRBV11-2 and TRBJ2-7; D remains unclear. CDR3 length: 13 amino acids. V lost 5 bases, J lost 9 bases, and 17 bases lay in between. The germline gives CDR1 SGHAT, CDR2 FQNNGV. The CDR3 DNA reads TGTGCCAGCAGCCAACCGGTGTTACCCTCGCAGTACTTC. It specifies CASSQPVLPSQYF.

This clone was seen a few times. The rearrangement joins TRBV30 to TRBJ2-5, with 11 bases that match TRBD2. Germline V lookup: CDR1 GTSNPN, CDR2 SVGIG (reference sequence). With 0 bases clipped from V and 0 bases from J, the junction kept 6 bases outside the gene matches. The CDR3 runs to 17 residues. CDR3 DNA: TGTGCCTGGAGTGTACAGGTAGCGGGAGGGTACCAAGAGACCCAGTACTTC. Translation gives CAWSVQVAGGYQETQYF. The variable domain in full, with the rest retrieved from reference TRBV30 and TRBJ2-5, is SQTIHQWPATLVQPVGSPLSLECTVEGTSNPNLYWYRQAAGRGLQLLFYSVGIGQISSEVPQNLSASRPQDRQFILSSKKLLLSDSGFYLCAWSVQVAGGYQETQYFGPGTRLLVL.

The rearrangement joins TRBV2 to TRBJ2-2; tentatively, D is TRBD2 (6 bases). The CDR3 spans 15 residues. In germline, CDR1 is SNHLY, CDR2 FYNNEI. Trimming shortened V by 2 bases and J by 7 bases, and 14 bases separated the two germline ends. The CDR3 protein is CASSEYSGAVGELFF. The CDR3 nucleotides read TGTGCCAGCAGTGAATATTCGGGAGCTGTCGGGGAGCTGTTTTTT.

This clone was counted a few times. The chain employs TRBV7-9 and TRBJ1-2, with 8 bases matching TRBD1. V trimming: 7 bases; J trimming: 6 bases; junction bases outside the gene matches: 10. This CDR3 contains 14 residues. Germline V lookup: CDR1 SEHNR, CDR2 FQNEAQ (reference sequence). CDR3 DNA: TGTGCCAGCATCTCCGAACAGGGGGTAAATGGCTACACCTTC. Amino acids: CASISEQGVNGYTF.

V usage is TRBV19 and J usage is TRBJ2-1; TRBD1 might be the D (6 bases). CDR3 size: 16 residues. From germline, CDR1 is LNHDA and CDR2 SQIVND (reference sequence). Trimming took off 5 bases at V and 1 base at J, with 15 bases between the two ends. The CDR3 protein is CASSPPGAGSYNEQFF. DNA of the CDR3: TGTGCCAGTAGTCCTCCAGGGGCGGGTTCCTACAATGAGCAGTTCTTC.

The genes are TRBV7-9 and TRBJ2-7, with 8 bases lining up with TRBD1. The CDR3 is 14 residues long. The ends lost 5 bases at V and 5 bases at J; junction bases unmatched: 8. The germline V gene encodes CDR1 SEHNR and CDR2 FQNEAQ (reference sequence). The CDR3 DNA reads as TGTGCCAGCAGCAAACAGGGGGATGCCGACGAGCAGTACTTC. Residues: CASSKQGDADEQYF.

This chain connects TRBV2 to TRBJ1-3; D is unresolved. Germline CDR1 reads SNHLY; CDR2 reads FYNNEI. The CDR3 has 14 residues. V was trimmed by 2 bases and J by 4 bases, leaving 9 bases between them. The CDR3, as DNA: TGTGCCAGCAGTGAACCCAGATCCGGAAACACCATATATTTT. Translation gives CASSEPRSGNTIYF.

The chain employs TRBV3-1 (or the pseudogene TRBV3-2) and TRBJ2-3; D gene ambiguous. The V end lost 5 bases, the J end lost 5 bases, and 8 bases lay between the germline ends. CDR1 and CDR2 (germline): LGHDT, YNNKEL (reference sequence). The CDR3 totals 12 residues. The CDR3 sequence is CASSFRGDTQYF. In DNA, the CDR3 is TGTGCCAGCAGCTTCAGAGGAGATACGCAGTATTTT.

The genes are TRBV19 and TRBJ2-7; the match to TRBD1 covers 7 bases. With 6 bases clipped from V and 0 bases from J, the junction kept 5 bases outside the gene matches. Germline V lookup: CDR1 LNHDA, CDR2 SQIVND (reference sequence). This CDR3 is built from 14 residues. CDR3: CASSEQGSSYEQYF. In DNA, the CDR3 is TGTGCCAGTAGCGAACAGGGGTCCTCCTACGAGCAGTACTTC. Based on the CDR3 plus reference TRBV19 and TRBJ2-7, the full variable domain is DGGITQSPKYLFRKEGQNVTLSCEQNLNHDAMYWYRQDPGQGLRLIYYSQIVNDFQKGDIAEGYSVSREKKESFPLTVTSAQKNPTAFYLCASSEQGSSYEQYFGPGTRLTVT.

V usage is TRBV29-1 and J usage is TRBJ2-7, with TRBD1 matching over 9 bases. Germline-derived CDR1 and CDR2 are SQVTM and ANQGSEA. V lost 5 bases to trimming and J lost 6 bases; unmatched junction nucleotides: 8. The CDR3 is made up of 13 amino acids. The CDR3 DNA follows: TGCAGCGTTTCCGGGACAGGGTCCCTCGAGCAGTACTTC. Translating gives CSVSGTGSLEQYF.

This clone was observed a few times. The chain couples TRBV6-1 to TRBJ2-5; D might be TRBD1 (5 bases). Trimming shortened V by 2 bases and J by 5 bases, and 12 bases separated the two germline ends. The CDR3 extends over 14 amino acids. Looked up from germline, CDR1 is MNHNS and CDR2 is SASEGT. CDR3 bases: TGTGCCAGCAGTGAAATGTCAGGGTGGGAGACCCAGTACTTC. The encoded protein is CASSEMSGWETQYF.

There are a few counts of this clone. The rearrangement links TRBV11-3 to TRBJ2-3, with 9 bases fitting TRBD2. The CDR3 runs to 15 residues. The V and J ends lost 3 bases and 5 bases, in that order; junction bases with no gene match: 6. Germline V CDR1 and CDR2: SGHNT, YENEEA. The CDR3 is CASSFGGGGIDTQYF. In nucleotides, the CDR3 is TGTGCCAGCAGCTTTGGCGGGGGGGGAATAGATACGCAGTATTTT.